The 31 T cell receptor beta chains reported below all come from one sample, sequenced in a study of response to subunit inactivated influenza vaccine. TCRdb re-derived calls from the RT-PCR reads in MiXCR, one entry per CDR3 protein. The data show hundreds of thousands of distinct CDR3 sequences, about 14% seen once. This specimen was PBMCs from blood, taken around 14 days before vaccination. These receptor sequences come from a man aged 50 to 59 who received an inactivated influenza vaccine.

This clonotype came up a few times. The rearrangement uses TRBV11-1 and TRBJ2-3, with D unresolved. Between the trimmed V and J ends, which lost 5 bases and 6 bases, there was a span of 21 bases. The germline V gene encodes CDR1 SGHAT and CDR2 FQDESV (reference sequence). The CDR3 spans 16 residues. DNA for the CDR3: TGTGCCAGCAGCCGTAATCCTGGCGAGGTTGGGGATACGCAGTATTTT. Protein: CASSRNPGEVGDTQYF.

This chain joins TRBV4-1 and TRBJ2-3; 8 bases agree with TRBD1. Germline lookup yields CDR1 MGHRA and CDR2 YSYEKL. This CDR3 comprises 17 residues. The J segment lost 9 bases and the V segment lost 0 bases, leaving 14 bases of the junction unmatched. The CDR3 loop reads CASSQDWEGQGYRTQYF. The CDR3 region has the DNA TGCGCCAGCAGCCAAGATTGGGAAGGACAGGGTTACCGGACGCAGTATTTT.

The genes are TRBV19 and TRBJ2-1; D may be TRBD1 (5 bases). Germline CDR1 is LNHDA and CDR2 is SQIVND (reference sequence). CDR3 length: 14 amino acids. V shed 3 bases and J shed 0 bases, with 6 bases lying between them. The CDR3 loop is CASSIQGSYNEQFF. In DNA form, the CDR3 reads TGTGCCAGTAGTATTCAGGGCTCCTACAATGAGCAGTTCTTC.

The chain recombines TRBV19 with TRBJ2-7, with 10 bases matching TRBD2. Germline V lookup: CDR1 LNHDA, CDR2 SQIVND (reference sequence). J gave up 1 base and V 8 bases, and 11 bases lay outside the gene matches. This CDR3 spans 16 amino acids. The CDR3 here is CASSVAGGYTSYEQYF. CDR3 coding DNA: TGTGCCAGTTCGGTAGCGGGGGGCTATACATCCTACGAGCAGTACTTC.

J is TRBJ2-3 and V is TRBV5-6; D is undetermined. This CDR3 comprises 13 residues. V was pared by 1 base and J by 4 bases, with 7 bases between. CDR1 and CDR2 (germline): SGHDT, YYEEEE. DNA for the CDR3: TGTGCCAGCAGCTTGAGGAGACCAGATACGCAGTATTTT. Translated: CASSLRRPDTQYF.

J is TRBJ2-7 and V is TRBV7-3; 8 bases are shared with TRBD2. CDR3 size: 15 residues. The trim removed 4 bases at V and 5 bases at J, leaving 10 bases unmatched. Germline lookup yields CDR1 SGHTA and CDR2 FQGTGA. Written as DNA, the CDR3 is TGTGCCAGCAGCTCTGGGATCACTAGCGGCAACGAGCAGTACTTC. Translating it yields CASSSGITSGNEQYF.

V usage is TRBV3-1 and J usage is TRBJ1-1; D remains unclear. V lost 1 base and J lost 1, with 7 bases in between. This CDR3 is built from 14 residues. CDR1 and CDR2 from the germline V gene are LGHDT and YNNKEL (reference sequence). The CDR3 protein is CASSQAPQNTEAFF. The CDR3 DNA is TGTGCCAGCAGCCAAGCCCCGCAGAACACTGAAGCTTTCTTT.

The chain recombines TRBV3-1 with TRBJ2-5; D uncertain. The CDR3 is made up of 11 amino acids. Germline V gene sequence: CDR1 LGHDT, CDR2 YNNKEL (reference sequence). V gave up 2 bases and J gave up 7 bases, with 5 bases separating them. CDR3 sequence (DNA): TGTGCCAGCAGCCAATTCTCGACCCAGTACTTC. Encoded protein: CASSQFSTQYF.

V gene TRBV12-3 or TRBV12-4 combines with J gene TRBJ2-2; tentative D call: TRBD1 (5 bases). V lost 6 bases and J 0 bases, leaving 17 bases between the germline ends. The CDR3 is 17 residues long. As DNA, the CDR3 is TGTGCCAGCAGACAGACCCCGCCAGGGACGAACACCGGGGAGCTGTTTTTT. Translating it yields CASRQTPPGTNTGELFF.

Only a few counts were recorded for this clonotype. V gene TRBV4-1 combines with J gene TRBJ2-2, with 13 bases fitting TRBD2. The length of the CDR3 is 17 residues. V lost 0 bases to trimming and J lost 5 bases; unmatched junction nucleotides: 3. Germline loops: CDR1 MGHRA, CDR2 YSYEKL. The CDR3 sequence: CASSQDQGLAGTGELFF. In DNA, the CDR3 is TGCGCCAGCAGCCAAGATCAGGGACTAGCGGGAACCGGGGAGCTGTTTTTT.

The gene calls are TRBV9 and TRBJ2-1, with D perhaps given as TRBD1 or TRBD2 (5 bases each). The CDR3 consists of 13 residues. Germline values: CDR1 SGDLS, CDR2 YYNGEE. The V and J ends lost 4 bases and 5 bases respectively, with 10 bases between them. CDR3 in amino acids: CASSWDRDNEQFF. Here the CDR3 DNA reads TGTGCCAGCAGCTGGGACCGTGACAATGAGCAGTTCTTC.

This clonotype was seen many times. For the CDR3, the DNA is TGTGCCAGCAGCCAAGATTCCCGGACACCATTCCAGTACTTC. As protein: CASSQDSRTPFQYF. This rearrangement joins TRBV3-1 to TRBJ2-5; tentatively, D is TRBD1 (5 bases). The V gene lost 0 bases and the J gene lost 10 bases, with 15 bases spanning the gap. There are 14 residues in the CDR3. The germline V gene has CDR1 LGHDT and CDR2 YNNKEL (reference sequence).

This clonotype was detected ten times or more. The chain carries TRBV11-2 and TRBJ1-3, with unresolved D. Germline loops: CDR1 SGHAT, CDR2 FQNNGV. CDR3 length: 17 residues. V was shortened by 5 bases and J by 1 base, with 18 bases between the two germline ends. CDR3 in DNA: TGTGCCAGCAGCCGACTGGGAGCCGGAACGTCTGGAAACACCATATATTTT. Amino acids: CASSRLGAGTSGNTIYF.

This clonotype was counted a few times. The rearrangement uses TRBV7-6 and TRBJ2-1; 13 nucleotides match TRBD2. The CDR3 spans 19 residues. V dropped 5 bases and J dropped 0; count of bases not matched to a gene: 10. Germline CDR1 is SGHVS and CDR2 is FNYEAQ. The CDR3 sequence: CASSPVRGLAGISYNEQFF. The CDR3 DNA follows: TGTGCCAGCAGCCCAGTGCGGGGACTAGCGGGAATCTCCTACAATGAGCAGTTCTTC.

This clonotype was picked up a small number of times. The chain couples TRBV7-9 to TRBJ2-1; 11 bases fit TRBD2. V was pared by 1 base and J by 4 bases, with 3 bases of the junction left unmatched. There are 16 residues in the CDR3. Germline V CDR1 and CDR2: SEHNR, FQNEAQ (reference sequence). This CDR3 is CASSLVGLAVYNEQFF. The CDR3 DNA is TGTGCCAGCAGCTTAGTGGGACTAGCGGTTTACAATGAGCAGTTCTTC.

At least ten counts were recorded for this clonotype. This chain links TRBV11-2 with TRBJ1-6; the D is unclear. The germline V gene encodes CDR1 SGHAT and CDR2 FQNNGV. This CDR3 region has 14 residues. The V end lost 2 bases, the J end lost 7 bases, and 9 bases lay between the germline ends. CDR3 DNA sequence: TGTGCCAGCAGCTTATATGACATGAATTCACCCCTCCACTTT. Its translation: CASSLYDMNSPLHF.

V and J are TRBV5-1 and TRBJ2-3; D might be TRBD1 or TRBD2, each matching 5 bases. Between the trimmed V and J ends, which lost 0 bases and 5 bases, there was a span of 10 bases. CDR1 and CDR2 (germline): SGHRS, YFSETQ. The CDR3 sequence is 14 residues long. This chain's CDR3 is CASSLGDVGDTQYF. The DNA of the CDR3 is TGCGCCAGCAGCTTGGGGGACGTTGGAGATACGCAGTATTTT.

This clonotype is medium-sized within its sample. The V and J genes are TRBV18 and TRBJ2-1; D unresolved. Per germline, CDR1 KGHSH and CDR2 LQKENI. Trimming took 8 bases from V and 6 from J, leaving 11 bases between them. The CDR3 is 12 amino acids. The CDR3: CASSPPGNEQFF. CDR3 sequence (DNA): TGTGCCAGCAGCCCCCCAGGCAATGAGCAGTTCTTC.

This clonotype showed up many times. The chain couples TRBV12-3 or TRBV12-4 to TRBJ2-7; no firm D call. The CDR3 totals 14 residues. V lost 5 bases and J lost 0, with 11 bases in between. The CDR3 reads CASSAWALSYEQYF. DNA for the CDR3: TGTGCCAGCAGTGCGTGGGCCCTCTCCTACGAGCAGTACTTC.

The chain employs TRBV29-1 and TRBJ2-7, with TRBD2 matching 14 bases. Germline values: CDR1 SQVTM, CDR2 ANQGSEA. The trim removed 6 bases at V and 3 bases at J, leaving 4 bases unmatched. This CDR3 is 14 amino acids long. CDR3 sequence: CSVKGLAGVYEQYF. The CDR3 DNA reads TGCAGCGTAAAGGGACTAGCGGGAGTCTACGAGCAGTACTTC.

This clonotype showed up many times. The chain employs TRBV7-8 and TRBJ2-1; 7 bases are a match to TRBD1. V dropped 11 bases and J dropped 10; count of bases not matched to a gene: 38. The CDR3 loop spans 21 amino acids. CDR1 and CDR2 (germline): SGHVS, FQNEAQ. The CDR3 reads CACGARPKWLWSTGFLAEQFF. The CDR3 DNA is TGTGCCTGTGGCGCCCGACCAAAATGGCTGTGGTCGACAGGGTTTCTCGCCGAGCAGTTCTTC.

The chain joins TRBV12-3 or TRBV12-4 to TRBJ2-7, with D uncertain. V lost 3 bases and J lost 6, with 15 bases in between. CDR3 length equals 14 residues. CDR3 region: CASSFDIGRLEQYF. The CDR3 DNA is TGTGCCAGCAGTTTCGATATAGGACGGCTCGAGCAGTACTTC.

The chain joins TRBV4-3 to TRBJ2-3, with D possibly being TRBD1 (6 bases). Between the trimmed V and J ends, which lost 4 bases and 2 bases, there was a span of 13 bases. This CDR3 comprises 15 residues. Germline V gene lookup returns CDR1 LGHNA and CDR2 YSLEER. As DNA, the CDR3 is TGCGCCAGCAGCCTACACAGGGTTTCCACAGATACGCAGTATTTT. It specifies CASSLHRVSTDTQYF.

This clonotype was picked up a small number of times. The chain combines TRBV20-1 with TRBJ2-5, with TRBD2 matching 9 bases. Unmatched junction bases numbered 7, after V lost 4 bases and J lost 4 bases. Germline assignment: CDR1 DFQATT and CDR2 SNEGSKA (reference sequence). The CDR3 consists of 14 residues. CDR3 in amino acids: CSATTSGGGETQYF. CDR3 sequence (DNA): TGCAGTGCTACGACTAGCGGAGGGGGAGAGACCCAGTACTTC.

There are a few counts of this clonotype. The V call is TRBV6-2 or TRBV6-3, the J call TRBJ2-2, with a weak D call TRBD2 (5 bases). Germline V CDR1 and CDR2: MNHEY, SVGEGT. This CDR3 has 17 amino acids. Between the trimmed V and J ends, which lost 10 bases and 0 bases, there was a span of 21 bases. CDR3 DNA: TGTGCCACTCCTCCTGGGCGGGTGGGCACGAACACCGGGGAGCTGTTTTTT. It yields the protein CATPPGRVGTNTGELFF.

This clonotype was seen a handful of times. The chain has TRBV5-1 and TRBJ2-1, with 9 bases identical to TRBD2. Germline V CDR1 and CDR2: SGHRS, YFSETQ. The CDR3 extends over 20 amino acids. J lost 2 bases, V lost 2 bases, and 17 bases had no gene match. In DNA, the CDR3 is TGCGCCAGCAGCTTACTGGATAGCGGGAGTCTTGATCGGGCCTACAATGAGCAGTTCTTC. It codes for CASSLLDSGSLDRAYNEQFF.

This clonotype was seen many times. This chain uses TRBV24-1 with TRBJ2-1; TRBD2 is a possible D gene (6 bases). The CDR3 runs to 17 residues. Trimming left V 3 bases short and J 0 bases short, with 14 bases between. Germline CDR1 is KGHDR and CDR2 is SFDVKD. The CDR3 is CATSDPGLSSSYNEQFF. As DNA, the CDR3 is TGTGCCACCAGTGATCCCGGACTATCCAGCTCCTACAATGAGCAGTTCTTC.

This clonotype was seen many times. V usage is TRBV6-2 or TRBV6-3 and J usage is TRBJ2-7; maybe TRBD2 (5 bases). CDR1 and CDR2 (germline): MNHEY, SVGEGT. Trimming removed 5 bases from V and 3 bases from J, with 8 bases in between. The CDR3 contains 12 residues. The CDR3 sequence is CASSPRDYEQYF. In nucleotides, the CDR3 is TGTGCCAGCAGTCCCCGGGACTACGAGCAGTACTTC.

This clonotype was counted only a few times. The chain recombines TRBV24-1 with TRBJ2-1; 7 nucleotides agree with TRBD1. In germline, CDR1 is KGHDR, CDR2 SFDVKD. The CDR3 covers 15 residues. V lost 1 base, J lost 5 bases, and 4 bases stayed unmatched. The CDR3 nucleotides are TGTGCCACCAGTGATTTACGGACAGGTAACAATGAGCAGTTCTTC. It is translated as CATSDLRTGNNEQFF.

This clonotype was observed many times. The V gene is TRBV7-2, the J gene TRBJ2-5; D is unresolved. The CDR3 consists of 16 residues. The V gene's germline CDR1 is SGHTA and CDR2 FQGNSA. V lost 0 bases to trimming and J lost 2 bases, with 13 bases between them. The CDR3 sequence: CASSLAQAPVQETQYF. DNA of the CDR3: TGTGCCAGCAGCTTAGCTCAGGCGCCAGTACAAGAGACCCAGTACTTC.

V is TRBV5-8 and J is TRBJ2-7, with a weak D call TRBD1 (6 bases). The CDR3 length is 16 residues. Between the trimmed V and J ends, which lost 4 bases and 0 bases, there was a span of 17 bases. Germline-derived CDR1 and CDR2 are SGHTS and YDEGEE. CDR3 nucleotide sequence: TGTGCCAGCAGCCTGAAATCCGGGACACTCTCCTACGAGCAGTACTTC. As protein: CASSLKSGTLSYEQYF.